This T cell receptor (beta chain) was sequenced in a study of T cell repertoires in cytomegalovirus infection. Study context: It was the public TCR beta signatures that indicated both CMV infection and matching HLA type.

TCRdb fed the reads into MiXCR, producing one record per CDR3 protein. The sample includes 200,000 to 300,000 distinct CDR3 sequences, 10% to 15% of them seen just once. General observations from the study: Summed public TCR beta family frequency identified CMV carriers bearing the relevant HLA.

This clonotype was observed a few times. As yet, its antigen is unknown. The sequencing sample was made of PBMCs. This clonotype was sampled from a human donor in good health (CMV status not recorded). Some clones in this sample may be carry-over from other donors' samples.

CDR3 region: CASSRIPPYNEQFF. The CDR3 DNA reads as TGTGCCAGCAGCCGAATCCCTCCGTACAATGAGCAGTTCTTC. The chain uses TRBV12-3 or TRBV12-4 and TRBJ2-1, with D unresolved. This CDR3 has 14 residues. V lost 6 bases and J lost 4, with 13 bases in between.